This T cell receptor (beta chain) was recorded in a study of T cells in Graves' hyperthyroidism and ophthalmopathy. This clonotype has a count of ten or more. V dropped 2 bases and J dropped 6 bases, with 10 bases sitting between them. This CDR3 has 13 residues. It was considered stable Graves' hyperthyroidism when ophthalmopathy did not progress within 18 months. Diagnosis of hyperthyroidism was new in patients aged 18 to 65, and its duration was under 2 months. The source material, RNA transcripts, was used to amplify TCR beta CDR3 regions. When the TCR CDR3 underwent first-round RT-PCR, the HTBI primer set was used. Via MiXCR, TCRdb re-called the multiplex PCR reads, giving one row per CDR3 protein. The sample has about 840,000 distinct CDR3 sequences, about 38% seen once.

The sequencing sample was made of blood. The chain employs TRBV12-3 or TRBV12-4 and TRBJ1-2; maybe TRBD1 (5 bases). The TCR comes from a man between 18 and 35 years old with Graves' hyperthyroidism. The CDR3 protein is CASSLRGSDGYTF. The CDR3 coding sequence is TGTGCCAGCAGTTTACGGGGGAGCGATGGCTACACCTTC.